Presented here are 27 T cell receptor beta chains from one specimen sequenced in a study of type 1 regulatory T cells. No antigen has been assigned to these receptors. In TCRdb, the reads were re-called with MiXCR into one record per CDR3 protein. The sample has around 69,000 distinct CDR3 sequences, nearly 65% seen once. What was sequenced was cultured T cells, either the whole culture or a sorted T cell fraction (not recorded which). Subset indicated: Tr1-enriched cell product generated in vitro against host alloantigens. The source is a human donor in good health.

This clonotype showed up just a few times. The CDR3 DNA reads as TGTGCCAGCAGCTTAGCCGGGGCAGCTCAACCCTACGAGCAGTACTTC. Amino acid sequence: CASSLAGAAQPYEQYF. The chain uses TRBV7-8 and TRBJ2-7; D tentatively reads TRBD1 or TRBD2 (5 bases each). This CDR3 spans 16 amino acids. Deletions cut 0 bases from V and 2 bases from J, with 14 bases between. Germline V gene lookup returns CDR1 SGHVS and CDR2 FQNEAQ.

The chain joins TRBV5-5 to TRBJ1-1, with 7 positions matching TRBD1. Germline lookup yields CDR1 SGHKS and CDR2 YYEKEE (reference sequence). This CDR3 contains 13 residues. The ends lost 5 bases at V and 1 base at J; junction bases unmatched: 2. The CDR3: CASSQGGNTEAFF. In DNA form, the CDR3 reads TGTGCCAGCAGTCAGGGGGGGAACACTGAAGCTTTCTTT.

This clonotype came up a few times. For the CDR3, the DNA is TGTGCCAGCAGTGAACAGGGCTGGGAGACCCAGTACTTC. Protein: CASSEQGWETQYF. The J gene is TRBJ2-5, the V gene TRBV6-1; perhaps TRBD1 as D (5 bases). V lost 2 bases to trimming and J lost 5 bases, with 9 bases between them. The CDR3 consists of 13 residues. The germline CDR1 and CDR2 sequences are MNHNS and SASEGT.

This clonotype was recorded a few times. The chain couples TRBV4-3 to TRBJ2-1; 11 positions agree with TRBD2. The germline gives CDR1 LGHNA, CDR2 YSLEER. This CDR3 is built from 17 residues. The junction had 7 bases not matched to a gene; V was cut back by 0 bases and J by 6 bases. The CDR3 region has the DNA TGCGCCAGCAGCCAAGAACTAGCGGGAGTGGTGGGCAATGAGCAGTTCTTC. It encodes CASSQELAGVVGNEQFF.

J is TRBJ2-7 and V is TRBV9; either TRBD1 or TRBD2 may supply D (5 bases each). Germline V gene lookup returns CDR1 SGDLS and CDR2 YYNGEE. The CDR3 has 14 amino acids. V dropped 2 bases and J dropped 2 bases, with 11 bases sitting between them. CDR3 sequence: CASSVGLGAYEQYF. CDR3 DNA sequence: TGTGCCAGCAGCGTTGGGTTGGGGGCCTACGAGCAGTACTTC.

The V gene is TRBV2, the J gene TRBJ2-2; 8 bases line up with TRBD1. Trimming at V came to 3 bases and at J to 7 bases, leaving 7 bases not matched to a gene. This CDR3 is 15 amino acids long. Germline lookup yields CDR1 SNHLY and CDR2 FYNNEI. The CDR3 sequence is CASSEIGQGSGELFF. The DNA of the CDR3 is TGTGCCAGCAGTGAGATCGGACAGGGAAGCGGGGAGCTGTTTTTT.

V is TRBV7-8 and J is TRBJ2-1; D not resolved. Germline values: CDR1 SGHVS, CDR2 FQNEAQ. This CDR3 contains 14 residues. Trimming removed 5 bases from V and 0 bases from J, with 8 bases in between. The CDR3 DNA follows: TGTGCCAGCAGCCCGCCTGCCTCCTACAATGAGCAGTTCTTC. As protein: CASSPPASYNEQFF.

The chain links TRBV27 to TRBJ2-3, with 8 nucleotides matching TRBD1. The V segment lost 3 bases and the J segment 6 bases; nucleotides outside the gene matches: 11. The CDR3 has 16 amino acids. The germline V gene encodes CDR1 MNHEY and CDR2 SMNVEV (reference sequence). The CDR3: CASSLSGQGSSDTQYF. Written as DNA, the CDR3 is TGTGCCAGCAGTTTGAGCGGACAGGGAAGCAGTGATACGCAGTATTTT.

The CDR3 spells CASSSGASETYEQYF. For the CDR3, the DNA is TGCGCCAGCAGCTCCGGGGCTAGCGAGACCTACGAGCAGTACTTC. The J gene is TRBJ2-7, the V gene TRBV5-1, with D possibly being TRBD2 (6 bases). CDR1 SGHRS and CDR2 YFSETQ come from the germline V gene. Trimming shortened V by 3 bases and J by 2 bases, and 15 bases separated the two germline ends. The CDR3 length is 15 residues.

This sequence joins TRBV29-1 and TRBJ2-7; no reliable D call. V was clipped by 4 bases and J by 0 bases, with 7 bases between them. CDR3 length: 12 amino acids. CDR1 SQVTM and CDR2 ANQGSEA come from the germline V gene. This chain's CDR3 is CSVVLNSYEQYF. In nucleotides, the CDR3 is TGCAGCGTTGTTCTGAACTCCTACGAGCAGTACTTC.

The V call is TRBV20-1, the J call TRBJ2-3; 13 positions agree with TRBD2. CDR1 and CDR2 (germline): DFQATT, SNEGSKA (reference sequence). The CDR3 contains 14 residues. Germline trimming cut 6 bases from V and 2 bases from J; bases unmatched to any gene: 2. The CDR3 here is CSAGTSGITDTQYF. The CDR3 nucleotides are TGCAGTGCCGGGACTAGCGGGATCACAGATACGCAGTATTTT.

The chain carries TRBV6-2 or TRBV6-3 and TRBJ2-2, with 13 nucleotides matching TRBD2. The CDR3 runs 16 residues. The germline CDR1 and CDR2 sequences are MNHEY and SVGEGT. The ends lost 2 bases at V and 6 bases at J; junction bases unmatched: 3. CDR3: CASSYGTSGKPGELFF. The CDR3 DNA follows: TGTGCCAGCAGTTACGGGACTAGCGGGAAGCCCGGGGAGCTGTTTTTT.

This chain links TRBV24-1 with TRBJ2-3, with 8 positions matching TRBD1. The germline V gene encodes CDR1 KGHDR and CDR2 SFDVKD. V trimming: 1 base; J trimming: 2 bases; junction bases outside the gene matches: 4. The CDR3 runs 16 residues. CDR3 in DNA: TGTGCCACCAGTGATTTCCACAGGGGGGTCACAGATACGCAGTATTTT. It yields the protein CATSDFHRGVTDTQYF.

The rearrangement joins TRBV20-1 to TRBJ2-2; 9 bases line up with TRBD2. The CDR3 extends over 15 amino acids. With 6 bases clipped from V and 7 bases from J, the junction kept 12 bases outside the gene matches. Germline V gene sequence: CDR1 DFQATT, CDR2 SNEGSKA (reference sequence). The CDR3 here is CSAPNSGSFGGELFF. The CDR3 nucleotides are TGCAGTGCGCCCAATAGCGGGAGTTTCGGCGGGGAGCTGTTTTTT.

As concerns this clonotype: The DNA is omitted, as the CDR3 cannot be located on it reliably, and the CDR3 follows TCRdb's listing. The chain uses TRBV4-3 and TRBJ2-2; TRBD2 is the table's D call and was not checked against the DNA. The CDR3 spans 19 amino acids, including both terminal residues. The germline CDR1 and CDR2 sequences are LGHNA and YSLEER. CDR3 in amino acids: CANSQPRTSGSLTPGSCFF.

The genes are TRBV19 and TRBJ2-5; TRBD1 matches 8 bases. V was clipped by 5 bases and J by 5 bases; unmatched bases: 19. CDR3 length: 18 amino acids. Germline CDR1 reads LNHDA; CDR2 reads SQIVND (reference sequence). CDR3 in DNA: TGTGCCAGTAGTCCAGGAGGGACAGGCCCATTGGCGGCGGAGACCCAGTACTTC. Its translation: CASSPGGTGPLAAETQYF.

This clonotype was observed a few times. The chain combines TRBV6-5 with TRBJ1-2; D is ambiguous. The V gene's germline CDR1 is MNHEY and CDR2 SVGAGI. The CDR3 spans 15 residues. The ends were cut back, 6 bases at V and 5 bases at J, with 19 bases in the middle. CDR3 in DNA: TGTGCCAGCAGCCCCGGGAGGCCTCGATCTTATGGCTACACCTTC. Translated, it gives CASSPGRPRSYGYTF.

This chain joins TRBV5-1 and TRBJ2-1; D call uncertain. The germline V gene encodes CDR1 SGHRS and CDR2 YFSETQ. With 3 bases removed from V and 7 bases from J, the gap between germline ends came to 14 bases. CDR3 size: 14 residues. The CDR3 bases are TGCGCCAGCAGCTGGGGTGCAGGTAGAAATGAGCAGTTCTTC. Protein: CASSWGAGRNEQFF. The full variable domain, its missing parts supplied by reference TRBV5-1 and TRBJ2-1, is KAGVTQTPRYLIKTRGQQVTLSCSPISGHRSVSWYQQTPGQGLQFLFEYFSETQRNKGNFPGRFSGRQFSNSRSEMNVSTLELGDSALYLCASSWGAGRNEQFFGPGTRLTVL.

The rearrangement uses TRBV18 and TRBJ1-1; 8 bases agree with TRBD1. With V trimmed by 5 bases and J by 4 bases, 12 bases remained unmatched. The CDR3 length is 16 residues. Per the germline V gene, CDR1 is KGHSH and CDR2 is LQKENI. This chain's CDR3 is CASSTAFGTGSTEAFF. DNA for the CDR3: TGTGCCAGCTCAACGGCCTTCGGGACAGGAAGCACTGAAGCTTTCTTT.

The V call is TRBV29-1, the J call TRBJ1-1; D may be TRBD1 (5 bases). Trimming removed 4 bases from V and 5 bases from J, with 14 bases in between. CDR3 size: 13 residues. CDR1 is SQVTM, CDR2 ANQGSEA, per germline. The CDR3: CSVVRDEGTEAFF. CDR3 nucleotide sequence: TGCAGCGTTGTCCGGGACGAGGGGACTGAAGCTTTCTTT. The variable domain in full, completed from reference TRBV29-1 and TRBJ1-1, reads SAVISQKPSRDICQRGTSLTIQCQVDSQVTMMFWYRQQPGQSLTLIATANQGSEATYESGFVIDKFPISRPNLTFSTLTVSNMSPEDSSIYLCSVVRDEGTEAFFGQGTRLTVV.

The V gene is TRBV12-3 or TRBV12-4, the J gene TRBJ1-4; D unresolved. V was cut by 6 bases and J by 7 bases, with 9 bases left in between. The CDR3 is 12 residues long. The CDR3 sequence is CASRPGIEKLFF. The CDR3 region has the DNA TGTGCCAGCAGACCCGGGATTGAAAAACTGTTTTTT.

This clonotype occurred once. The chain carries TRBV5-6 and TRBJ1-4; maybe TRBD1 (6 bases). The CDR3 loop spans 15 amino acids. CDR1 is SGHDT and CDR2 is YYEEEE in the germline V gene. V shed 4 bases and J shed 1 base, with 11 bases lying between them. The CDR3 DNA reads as TGTGCCAGCAGCGCGGACAGCCTAACTAATGAAAAACTGTTTTTT. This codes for CASSADSLTNEKLFF.

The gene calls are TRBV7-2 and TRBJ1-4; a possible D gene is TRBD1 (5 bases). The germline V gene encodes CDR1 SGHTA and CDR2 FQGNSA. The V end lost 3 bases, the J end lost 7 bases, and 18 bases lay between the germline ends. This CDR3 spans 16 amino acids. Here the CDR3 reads CASSFGGFDSFEKLFF. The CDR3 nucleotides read TGTGCCAGCAGCTTCGGTGGATTTGACAGCTTTGAAAAACTGTTTTTT.

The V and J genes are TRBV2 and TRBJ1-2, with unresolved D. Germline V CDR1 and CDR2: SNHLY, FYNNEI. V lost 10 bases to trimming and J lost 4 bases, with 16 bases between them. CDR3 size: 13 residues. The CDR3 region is CATTPDLVYGYTF. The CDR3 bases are TGTGCCACCACACCCGACCTTGTCTATGGCTACACCTTC.

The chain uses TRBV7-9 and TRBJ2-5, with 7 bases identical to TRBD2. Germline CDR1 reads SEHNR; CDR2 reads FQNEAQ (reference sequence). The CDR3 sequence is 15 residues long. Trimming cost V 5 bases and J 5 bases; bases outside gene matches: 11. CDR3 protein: CASSLGSGGGETQYF. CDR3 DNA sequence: TGTGCCAGCAGCCTTGGTTCGGGAGGAGGGGAGACCCAGTACTTC.

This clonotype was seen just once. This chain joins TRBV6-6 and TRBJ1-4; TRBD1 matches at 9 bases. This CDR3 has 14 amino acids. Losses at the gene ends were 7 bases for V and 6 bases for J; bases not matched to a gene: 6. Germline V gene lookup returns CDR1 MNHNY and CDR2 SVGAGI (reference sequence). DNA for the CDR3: TGTGCCAGCATAAAGGGACAGGGTCATGAAAAACTGTTTTTT. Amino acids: CASIKGQGHEKLFF.

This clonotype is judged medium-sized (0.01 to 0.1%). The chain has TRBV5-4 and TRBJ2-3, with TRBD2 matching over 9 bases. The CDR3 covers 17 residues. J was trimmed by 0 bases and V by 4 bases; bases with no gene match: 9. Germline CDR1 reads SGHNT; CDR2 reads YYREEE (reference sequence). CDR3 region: CASSVGGGRGSTDTQYF. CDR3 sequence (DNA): TGTGCCAGCAGCGTCGGGGGCGGGAGGGGAAGCACAGATACGCAGTATTTT. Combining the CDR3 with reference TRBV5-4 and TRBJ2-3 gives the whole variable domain ETGVTQSPTHLIKTRGQQVTLRCSSQSGHNTVSWYQQALGQGPQFIFQYYREEENGRGNFPPRFSGLQFPNYSSELNVNALELDDSALYLCASSVGGGRGSTDTQYFGPGTRLTVL.